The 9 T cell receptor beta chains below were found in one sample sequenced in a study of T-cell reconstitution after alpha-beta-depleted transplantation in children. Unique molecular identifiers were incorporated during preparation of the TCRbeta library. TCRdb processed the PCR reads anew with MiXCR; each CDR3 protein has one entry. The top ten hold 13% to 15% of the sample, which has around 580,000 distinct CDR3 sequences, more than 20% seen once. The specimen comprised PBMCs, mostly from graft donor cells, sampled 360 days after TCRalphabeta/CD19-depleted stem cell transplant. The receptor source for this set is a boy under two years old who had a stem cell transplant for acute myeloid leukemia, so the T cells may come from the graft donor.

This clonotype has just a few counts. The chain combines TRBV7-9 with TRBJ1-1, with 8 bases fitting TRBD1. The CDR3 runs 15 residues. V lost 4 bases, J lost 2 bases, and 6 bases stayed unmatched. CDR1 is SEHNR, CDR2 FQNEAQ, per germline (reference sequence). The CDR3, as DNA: TGTGCCAGCAGCTCTCGGACAGGGCGAAACACTGAAGCTTTCTTT. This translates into CASSSRTGRNTEAFF.

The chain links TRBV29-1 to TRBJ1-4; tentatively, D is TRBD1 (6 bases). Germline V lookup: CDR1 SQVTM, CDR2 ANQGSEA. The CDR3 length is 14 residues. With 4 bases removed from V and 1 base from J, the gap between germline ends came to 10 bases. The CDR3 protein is CSVGAGVTNEKLFF. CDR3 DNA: TGCAGCGTTGGAGCAGGGGTAACTAATGAAAAACTGTTTTTT.

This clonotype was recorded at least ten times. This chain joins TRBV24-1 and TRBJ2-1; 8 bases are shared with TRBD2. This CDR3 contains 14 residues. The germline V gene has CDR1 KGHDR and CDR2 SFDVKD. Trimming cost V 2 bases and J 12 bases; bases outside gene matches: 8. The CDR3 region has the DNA TGTGCCACCAGTGATTCCCCAGCGGGGGAAGGGCAGTTCTTC. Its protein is CATSDSPAGEGQFF.

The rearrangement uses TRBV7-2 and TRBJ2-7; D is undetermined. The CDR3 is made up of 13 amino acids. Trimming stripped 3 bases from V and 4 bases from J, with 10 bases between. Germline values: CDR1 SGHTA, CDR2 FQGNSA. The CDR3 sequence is CASSFPYLYEQYF. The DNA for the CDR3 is TGTGCCAGCAGCTTTCCCTATCTGTACGAGCAGTACTTC.

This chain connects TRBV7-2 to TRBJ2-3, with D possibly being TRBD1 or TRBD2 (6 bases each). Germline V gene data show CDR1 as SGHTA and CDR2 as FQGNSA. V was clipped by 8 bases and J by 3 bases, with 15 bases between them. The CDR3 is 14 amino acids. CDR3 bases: TGTGCCAGCCACCTCAGGGGAGGAACAGATACGCAGTATTTT. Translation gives CASHLRGGTDTQYF. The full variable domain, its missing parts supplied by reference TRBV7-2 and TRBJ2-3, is GAGVSQSPSNKVTEKGKDVELRCDPISGHTALYWYRQSLGQGLEFLIYFQGNSAPDKSGLPSDRFSAERTGGSVSTLTIQRTQQEDSAVYLCASHLRGGTDTQYFGPGTRLTVL.

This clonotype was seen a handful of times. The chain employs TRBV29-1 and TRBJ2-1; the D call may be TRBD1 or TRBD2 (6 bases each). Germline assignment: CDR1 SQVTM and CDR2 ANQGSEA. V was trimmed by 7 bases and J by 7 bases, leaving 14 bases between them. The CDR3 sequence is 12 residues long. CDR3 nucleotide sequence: TGCAGCGGTTCCCGGGGGCAAAATGAGCAGTTCTTC. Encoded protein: CSGSRGQNEQFF.

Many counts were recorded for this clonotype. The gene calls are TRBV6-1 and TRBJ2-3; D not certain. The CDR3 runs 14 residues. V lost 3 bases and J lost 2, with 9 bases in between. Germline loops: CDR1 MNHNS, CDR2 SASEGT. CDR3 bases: TGTGCCAGCAGTGAGGGCGGATCCACAGATACGCAGTATTTT. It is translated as CASSEGGSTDTQYF.

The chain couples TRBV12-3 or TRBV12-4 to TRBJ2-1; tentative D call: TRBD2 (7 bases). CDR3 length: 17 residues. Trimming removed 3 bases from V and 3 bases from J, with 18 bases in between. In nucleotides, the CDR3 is TGTGCCAGCAGTTTGTTGGGGGGAGGGGGGTACTACAATGAGCAGTTCTTC. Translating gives CASSLLGGGGYYNEQFF.

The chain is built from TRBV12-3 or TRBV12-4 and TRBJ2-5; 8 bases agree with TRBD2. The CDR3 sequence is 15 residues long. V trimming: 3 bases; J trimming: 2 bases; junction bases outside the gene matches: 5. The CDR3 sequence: CASSLLAGKQETQYF. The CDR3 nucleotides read TGTGCCAGCAGTTTGCTAGCGGGTAAACAAGAGACCCAGTACTTC.